The 27 T cell receptor beta chains listed next were all sequenced from one sample in a study of T-cell memory formation after mild COVID-19. TCRdb fed the 5' RACE reads into MiXCR, producing one record per CDR3 protein. The table shows around 62,000 distinct CDR3 sequences, with about 30% occurring only once. What was sequenced was PBMCs or a T cell subset sorted from them (not recorded which). These TCRs come from a man between 18 and 29 years old who had mild COVID-19 (a few samples of this study predate the infection). Cell type and time point are not known.

This rearrangement joins TRBV2 to TRBJ2-7; D may be TRBD2 (5 bases). The CDR3 consists of 14 residues. V was shortened by 5 bases and J by 4 bases, with 15 bases between the two germline ends. The germline V gene has CDR1 SNHLY and CDR2 FYNNEI. This CDR3 reads CASSLLGPLYEQYF. The CDR3 coding sequence is TGTGCCAGCAGTCTACTAGGACCCCTTTACGAGCAGTACTTC.

The rearrangement links TRBV7-9 to TRBJ2-1; D call uncertain. The CDR3 extends over 13 amino acids. The germline gives CDR1 SEHNR, CDR2 FQNEAQ (reference sequence). V lost 5 bases to trimming and J lost 5 bases, with 10 bases between them. The CDR3 protein is CASSPRENNEQFF. For the CDR3, the DNA is TGTGCCAGCAGCCCACGTGAGAACAATGAGCAGTTCTTC.

The chain carries TRBV27 and TRBJ2-3, with D hard to call. Germline CDR1 and CDR2: MNHEY and SMNVEV (reference sequence). The CDR3 runs 13 residues. V lost 3 bases and J 6 bases, leaving 10 bases between the germline ends. The chain's CDR3 is CASSFSKSDTQYF. CDR3 sequence (DNA): TGTGCCAGCAGTTTTTCCAAATCCGATACGCAGTATTTT.

This clonotype was counted between two and nine times. The V call is TRBV4-3, the J call TRBJ2-3, with TRBD2 identical over 9 bases. The germline V gene has CDR1 LGHNA and CDR2 YSLEER. Trimming took 4 bases from V and 2 from J; bases not matched to a gene: 4. The CDR3 extends over 15 amino acids. CDR3 sequence reads: CASSLAGEFTDTQYF. CDR3 coding DNA: TGCGCCAGCAGCCTAGCGGGGGAGTTCACAGATACGCAGTATTTT.

The J gene is TRBJ1-1, the V gene TRBV6-2 or TRBV6-3, with TRBD1 matching over 9 bases. This CDR3 contains 20 residues. The V gene end was trimmed by 6 bases and the J gene end by 0 bases; junction bases not matched to a gene: 20. Germline CDR1 reads MNHEY; CDR2 reads SVGEGT. The CDR3 loop is CASRNQIKAGTGLVNTEAFF. In DNA, the CDR3 is TGTGCCAGCAGAAATCAAATAAAGGCCGGGACAGGGTTGGTGAACACTGAAGCTTTCTTT.

The J gene is TRBJ2-7, the V gene TRBV12-5, with D uncertain. The germline V gene has CDR1 LGHNT and CDR2 FRNRAP. Trimming removed 5 bases at V and 3 bases at J, with 11 bases between. The CDR3 spans 13 residues. The CDR3 nucleotides read TGTGCTAGTGGTCCCCCGACCGACTACGAGCAGTACTTC. This sequence encodes CASGPPTDYEQYF.

This clonotype was seen more than once but under ten times. CDR3 nucleotides: TGCAGCGTTGAATCCCCCACAGCAAGCCAAGAGACCCAGTACTTC. It is translated as CSVESPTASQETQYF. The rearrangement links TRBV29-1 to TRBJ2-5; no clear D. Trimming stripped 2 bases from V and 1 base from J, with 14 bases between. CDR1 is SQVTM, CDR2 ANQGSEA, per germline. CDR3 length: 15 residues.

The chain joins TRBV7-2 to TRBJ2-1; the D gene is possibly TRBD2 (7 bases). Germline CDR1 SGHTA, CDR2 FQGNSA. V lost 1 base and J lost 8, with 12 bases in between. The CDR3 extends over 14 amino acids. The CDR3 nucleotides are TGTGCCAGCAGCTTAGAGGGGGGGCCGCATGAGCAGTTCTTC. It is translated as CASSLEGGPHEQFF.

The CDR3 is CASSLWDRGKQEETQYF. DNA for the CDR3: TGCGCCAGCAGCTTGTGGGACAGGGGTAAACAAGAAGAGACCCAGTACTTC. The genes are TRBV5-1 and TRBJ2-5; TRBD1 aligns across 10 bases. This CDR3 is 17 amino acids long. Germline lookup yields CDR1 SGHRS and CDR2 YFSETQ. J lost 3 bases, V lost 1 base, and 9 bases had no gene match.

This clonotype was counted between two and nine times. CDR3 in amino acids: CATSARVTGRYNEQFF. The CDR3 DNA follows: TGTGCCACCAGTGCCCGGGTGACAGGGAGGTACAATGAGCAGTTCTTC. This chain uses TRBV24-1 with TRBJ2-1; tentative D call: TRBD1 (7 bases). The V gene's germline CDR1 is KGHDR and CDR2 SFDVKD. Trimming cost V 5 bases and J 4 bases, with 17 bases left between them. The CDR3 is 16 amino acids.

The V gene is TRBV7-6, the J gene TRBJ2-1, with D uncertain. The CDR3 is made up of 13 amino acids. Germline-derived CDR1 and CDR2 are SGHVS and FNYEAQ. The V and J ends lost 4 bases and 4 bases respectively, with 8 bases between them. CDR3 DNA: TGTGCCAGCAGCTCCGACACTTACAATGAGCAGTTCTTC. Translation gives CASSSDTYNEQFF.

This clonotype has more than one count but fewer than ten. The rearrangement links TRBV28 to TRBJ2-7, with TRBD2 as a possible D gene (7 bases). Trimming shortened V by 3 bases and J by 1 base, and 10 bases separated the two germline ends. The CDR3 totals 14 residues. Per germline, CDR1 MDHEN and CDR2 SYDVKM. CDR3 bases: TGTGCCAGCAGTTTGCGGGGGCTTTCCTACGAGCAGTACGTC. It translates to CASSLRGLSYEQYV.

The genes are TRBV6-2 or TRBV6-3 and TRBJ2-7, with D perhaps matching TRBD1 (6 bases). V was shortened by 7 bases and J by 3 bases, with 16 bases between the two germline ends. The CDR3 length is 14 residues. Germline-derived CDR1 and CDR2 are MNHEY and SVGEGT. The chain's CDR3 is CASTLTGQNYEQYF. The CDR3, as DNA: TGTGCCAGCACCCTCACCGGACAGAACTACGAGCAGTACTTC.

Details on this clonotype: Sequence at one end of the junction differs from germline and may be a read error. V usage is TRBV7-7 and J usage is TRBJ2-1; D gene unclear. The CDR3 totals 16 residues. Germline CDR1 reads SSHAT; CDR2 reads FNYEAQ (reference sequence). The CDR3 DNA reads as TGTGCTAGCAGCTTAGAGCCCGCCCCGGCATCCAATGAGCAGTTCTTC. This sequence encodes CASSLEPAPASNEQFF.

The chain combines TRBV7-8 with TRBJ2-2; TRBD2 matches 7 bases. CDR3 size: 16 residues. Germline V gives CDR1 SGHVS, CDR2 FQNEAQ. V lost 1 base to trimming and J lost 3 bases; unmatched junction nucleotides: 5. CDR3 bases: TGTGCCAGCAGCTTAGGGGGAGGGAGTTACACCGGGGAGCTGTTTTTT. Encoded protein: CASSLGGGSYTGELFF.

The rearrangement uses TRBV6-6 and TRBJ2-1, with D perhaps TRBD2 (5 bases). Per the germline V gene, CDR1 is MNHNY and CDR2 is SVGAGI (reference sequence). Deletions cut 6 bases from V and 1 base from J, with 16 bases between. The CDR3 spans 16 residues. The CDR3 here is CASSRTAPRSYNEQFF. The DNA for the CDR3 is TGTGCCAGCAGCCGGACTGCCCCCCGGTCCTACAATGAGCAGTTCTTC.

The CDR3 here is CASSYNPFKKNNQPQHF. Here the CDR3 DNA reads TGTGCCAGCAGTTACAACCCTTTCAAGAAAAATAATCAGCCCCAGCATTTT. The rearrangement links TRBV6-2 or TRBV6-3 to TRBJ1-5; D is ambiguous. This CDR3 region has 17 residues. Germline V gives CDR1 MNHEY, CDR2 SVGEGT. The V gene lost 2 bases and the J gene lost 4 bases, with 18 bases spanning the gap.

This rearrangement joins TRBV7-8 to TRBJ2-5; 7 nucleotides align to TRBD1. The J segment lost 2 bases and the V segment lost 7 bases, leaving 7 bases of the junction unmatched. The CDR3 has 14 amino acids. The germline V gene has CDR1 SGHVS and CDR2 FQNEAQ. CDR3 amino acids: CASTLSRGQETQYF. In nucleotides, the CDR3 is TGTGCCAGCACCCTCAGCAGGGGGCAAGAGACCCAGTACTTC.

The chain carries TRBV7-9 and TRBJ1-2; perhaps TRBD1 as D (5 bases). Trimming removed 4 bases from V and 2 bases from J, with 11 bases in between. Germline CDR1 SEHNR, CDR2 FQNEAQ (reference sequence). The length of the CDR3 is 14 residues. CDR3 coding DNA: TGTGCCAGCAGCTCCGACAGTGTCAACTATGGCTACACCTTC. Protein product: CASSSDSVNYGYTF.

In its sample, this clonotype was seen a few times. The chain employs TRBV7-9 and TRBJ2-1; perhaps TRBD2 as D (5 bases). Germline loops: CDR1 SEHNR, CDR2 FQNEAQ (reference sequence). There are 16 residues in the CDR3. The V end was cut by 5 bases, the J end by 8 bases, with 22 bases between. This chain's CDR3 is CASSPRTPFLRDEQFF. DNA of the CDR3: TGTGCCAGCAGCCCCCGGACCCCCTTCTTGAGGGATGAGCAGTTCTTC. The complete variable domain, with remaining parts taken from reference TRBV7-9 and TRBJ2-1, reads DTGVSQNPRHKITKRGQNVTFRCDPISEHNRLYWYRQTLGQGPEFLTYFQNEAQLEKSRLLSDRFSAERPKGSFSTLEIQRTEQGDSAMYLCASSPRTPFLRDEQFFGPGTRLTVL.

The chain combines TRBV13 with TRBJ2-5, with D tentatively TRBD2 (6 bases). Germline V CDR1 and CDR2: PRHDT, FYEKMQ (reference sequence). The CDR3 runs 15 residues. Trimming took 5 bases from V and 2 from J, leaving 15 bases between them. The CDR3 loop reads CASSERGRPQETQYF. Written as DNA, the CDR3 is TGTGCCAGCAGCGAGAGAGGGAGGCCGCAAGAGACCCAGTACTTC.

V usage is TRBV5-1 and J usage is TRBJ2-5; possibly TRBD1 for D (5 bases). The ends were cut back, 0 bases at V and 5 bases at J, with 14 bases in the middle. Germline loops: CDR1 SGHRS, CDR2 YFSETQ. The CDR3 is 15 amino acids. The CDR3 loop is CASSLAGAALETQYF. DNA for the CDR3: TGCGCCAGCAGCTTGGCTGGGGCGGCGTTGGAGACCCAGTACTTC.

This clonotype has just a few counts. V usage is TRBV12-3 or TRBV12-4 and J usage is TRBJ1-1; D is uncertain. The CDR3 runs to 14 residues. V was trimmed by 4 bases and J by 1 base, leaving 10 bases between them. This CDR3 reads CASSSGDSNTEAFF. The CDR3 DNA sequence: TGTGCCAGCAGTTCTGGAGATTCGAACACTGAAGCTTTCTTT.

The chain joins TRBV20-1 to TRBJ1-1; no firm D call. This CDR3 spans 15 amino acids. CDR1 is DFQATT, CDR2 SNEGSKA, per germline (reference sequence). Trimming pared 0 bases from V and 4 bases from J, leaving 15 bases between. The CDR3 protein is CSARDNPRRGTEAFF. In DNA, the CDR3 is TGCAGTGCTAGAGATAATCCCCGGCGGGGCACTGAAGCTTTCTTT.

This clonotype has just a few counts. The V and J genes are TRBV6-6 and TRBJ1-6, with a possible D match to TRBD1 (6 bases). V shed 5 bases and J shed 7 bases, with 12 bases lying between them. Germline lookup yields CDR1 MNHNY and CDR2 SVGAGI (reference sequence). This CDR3 comprises 14 residues. The CDR3 sequence: CASSLTGRNSPLHF. The CDR3 nucleotides read TGTGCCAGCAGTCTAACAGGGAGGAATTCACCCCTCCACTTT.

V is TRBV2 and J is TRBJ2-3, with 8 bases that match TRBD2. This CDR3 comprises 15 residues. Trimming removed 8 bases from V and 3 bases from J; junction bases left unmatched: 10. The germline V gene has CDR1 SNHLY and CDR2 FYNNEI. In DNA form, the CDR3 reads TGTGCCAGCCCCGCTGGCGGGGGGATGACAGATACGCAGTATTTT. This gives the protein CASPAGGGMTDTQYF.

In this sample, this clonotype turned up a few times. The V call is TRBV6-5, the J call TRBJ1-4; D is perhaps TRBD1 (5 bases). The V and J ends lost 4 bases and 8 bases respectively, with 17 bases between them. This CDR3 region has 15 residues. Germline V gene lookup returns CDR1 MNHEY and CDR2 SVGAGI. CDR3: CASSLQVPPAEKLFF. The CDR3, as DNA: TGTGCCAGCAGTTTACAGGTTCCACCCGCAGAAAAACTGTTTTTT.